This T cell receptor beta chain stems from a study of STAT3 mutations in large granular lymphocyte leukemia. As for the study in general: Over half of T-LGLL patients had one or more immunosuppressive regimens. General study results and limits: At least one immunodominant TCR beta clonotype appeared in every T-cell large granular lymphocyte leukemia patient. All newly emerging clones after therapy were STAT3 wild type.

This clone has just a few counts. No antigen is known for it. There are 15 residues in the CDR3. CDR1 SGHNT and CDR2 YYREEE come from the germline V gene (reference sequence). Trimming pared 4 bases from V and 5 bases from J, leaving 19 bases between. The assay was immunoSEQ multiplex PCR, and TCRdb's table has in-frame clones only and misses some. The sample has approximately 10,000 clones; 45% to 65% are singletons. The clonotype was recovered from a boy aged 5-17 years with T-cell large granular lymphocyte leukemia. Some clones in this sample may be carry-over from other donors' samples. The sample was peripheral blood mononuclear cells. This rearrangement joins TRBV5-4 to TRBJ2-7, with a tentative D call TRBD1 (5 bases). The CDR3: CASSPLPAGWDEQYF. The CDR3 DNA is TGTGCCAGCAGCCCGTTACCGGCAGGGTGGGACGAGCAGTACTTC.